Below are 27 T cell receptor beta chains sequenced from a single sample in a study of blood T cell repertoires in COVID-19. Clones were sequenced by immunoSEQ multiplex PCR, and TCRdb holds only the in-frame ones, with some missing. The sample includes tens of thousands of clones, 70% to 85% of them seen just once. Sequencing was carried out using peripheral blood. The receptors derive from a woman aged 65 to 85 with acute or convalescent COVID-19.

This clone came up a few times. This rearrangement joins TRBV10-1 to TRBJ2-1; perhaps TRBD1 as D (6 bases). The germline V and J ends were trimmed by 4 bases and 1 base, with 11 bases remaining between them. Per the germline V gene, CDR1 is WNHNN and CDR2 is SYGVQD (reference sequence). This CDR3 is 15 amino acids long. The CDR3 spells CASSGGRGSYNEQFF. DNA of the CDR3: TGCGCCAGCAGTGGGGGTAGGGGGTCCTACAATGAGCAGTTCTTC.

V and J are TRBV10-1 and TRBJ1-2; 7 nucleotides line up with TRBD1. Germline V gene sequence: CDR1 WNHNN, CDR2 SYGVQD (reference sequence). The CDR3 loop spans 18 amino acids. Trimming cost V 3 bases and J 8 bases; bases outside gene matches: 21. The CDR3: CASSESPGTDTPLGGYTF. The CDR3 DNA is TGCGCCAGCAGTGAATCCCCGGGGACAGACACGCCCCTGGGGGGCTACACCTTC.

The chain links TRBV19 to TRBJ1-1; D unclear. The germline V gene has CDR1 LNHDA and CDR2 SQIVND (reference sequence). V was cut by 5 bases and J by 1 base, with 8 bases left in between. The CDR3 has 13 residues. CDR3 residues: CASSPQRNTEAFF. The DNA of the CDR3 is TGTGCCAGTAGTCCACAGAGGAACACTGAAGCTTTCTTT.

Written as DNA, the CDR3 is TGTGCCACCAGCATGGGACAGGGGGTAAAGACTGAAGCTTTCTTT. Translation gives CATSMGQGVKTEAFF. The chain recombines TRBV15 with TRBJ1-1; TRBD1 agrees at 11 bases. This CDR3 contains 15 residues. Germline values: CDR1 LNHNV, CDR2 YYDKDF (reference sequence). V lost 4 bases, J lost 5 bases, and 6 bases stayed unmatched.

The rearrangement links TRBV4-2 to TRBJ1-5; possible D gene TRBD1, 5 bases. The V end lost 0 bases, the J end lost 7 bases, and 13 bases lay between the germline ends. The germline gives CDR1 LGHNA, CDR2 YNFKEQ. This CDR3 comprises 15 residues. The CDR3 is CASSQDLQGGQPQHF. DNA for the CDR3: TGTGCCAGCAGCCAAGATCTCCAGGGAGGACAGCCCCAGCATTTT.

Comments on this clone: One end of the junction fails to match germline, which may point to a read error. V is TRBV7-6 and J is TRBJ2-1; 11 nucleotides line up with TRBD2. This CDR3 is 14 amino acids long. Germline-derived CDR1 and CDR2 are SGHVS and FNYEAQ. DNA for the CDR3: TGTGCCAGCAGTTTAGCGGGAGGGTACAATGAGCAGTTCTTC. Translated, it gives CASSLAGGYNEQFF.

This chain connects TRBV2 to TRBJ2-7, with 8 bases lining up with TRBD1. V shed 6 bases, J shed 0 bases, and the junction held 4 bases outside the gene matches. Germline values: CDR1 SNHLY, CDR2 FYNNEI. CDR3 size: 14 residues. The CDR3 loop reads CASRGDRTSYEQYF. CDR3 sequence (DNA): TGTGCCAGCAGAGGGGACAGGACCTCCTACGAGCAGTACTTC.

The chain is built from TRBV7-2 and TRBJ2-5; no clear D. The CDR3 contains 14 residues. Trimming removed 1 base from V and 1 base from J, with 7 bases in between. The germline V gene encodes CDR1 SGHTA and CDR2 FQGNSA. CDR3 loop: CASSLVIFQETQYF. CDR3 sequence (DNA): TGTGCCAGCAGCTTAGTAATATTCCAAGAGACCCAGTACTTC. Combining the CDR3 with reference TRBV7-2 and TRBJ2-5 gives the whole variable domain GAGVSQSPSNKVTEKGKDVELRCDPISGHTALYWYRQSLGQGLEFLIYFQGNSAPDKSGLPSDRFSAERTGGSVSTLTIQRTQQEDSAVYLCASSLVIFQETQYFGPGTRLLVL.

The chain couples TRBV3-1 (or the pseudogene TRBV3-2) to TRBJ2-2; perhaps TRBD2 as D (6 bases). Germline V CDR1 and CDR2: LGHDT, YNNKEL (reference sequence). The V and J ends lost 4 bases and 7 bases respectively, with 13 bases between them. CDR3 length: 14 amino acids. CDR3 sequence (DNA): TGTGCCAGCAGCCGGGGGGTGAACCACGGGGAGCTGTTTTTT. Amino acids: CASSRGVNHGELFF.

This clone was seen a single time. The chain is built from TRBV6-6 and TRBJ1-2, with 7 nucleotides matching TRBD1. The CDR3 is made up of 14 amino acids. The ends lost 5 bases at V and 4 bases at J; junction bases unmatched: 7. CDR1 and CDR2 from the germline V gene are MNHNY and SVGAGI (reference sequence). The CDR3 DNA reads TGTGCCAGCAGTGATCCGGGACAGACCTATGGCTACACCTTC. Protein sequence: CASSDPGQTYGYTF.

The rearrangement joins TRBV19 to TRBJ2-3, with 7 bases lining up with TRBD1. CDR3 length: 15 amino acids. The V gene's germline CDR1 is LNHDA and CDR2 SQIVND (reference sequence). The J segment lost 0 bases and the V segment lost 6 bases, leaving 6 bases of the junction unmatched. The CDR3 sequence is CASRRDRSSTDTQYF. CDR3 DNA sequence: TGTGCCAGTAGAAGGGACAGATCTAGCACAGATACGCAGTATTTT.

The chain is built from TRBV29-1 and TRBJ2-5, with D uncertain. Germline CDR1 and CDR2: SQVTM and ANQGSEA. Deletions cut 5 bases from V and 5 bases from J, with 9 bases between. This CDR3 has 11 amino acids. The CDR3 loop is CSVSTRETQYF. CDR3 nucleotides: TGCAGCGTTAGCACTCGGGAGACCCAGTACTTC.

The sample holds a few counts of this clone. The chain uses TRBV7-2 and TRBJ2-1; D may be TRBD2 (7 bases). The CDR3 has 15 residues. CDR1 and CDR2 (germline): SGHTA, FQGNSA. V was trimmed by 0 bases and J by 4 bases, leaving 10 bases between them. CDR3 residues: CASSLAGGRYNEQFF. The CDR3 DNA is TGTGCCAGCAGCTTAGCGGGGGGGCGATACAATGAGCAGTTCTTC.

The CDR3 sequence is CASSVAGDSEAFF. The CDR3 DNA is TGTGCCAGCAGCGTAGCGGGAGACTCAGAAGCTTTCTTT. The J gene is TRBJ1-1, the V gene TRBV9, with D unresolved. V was shortened by 0 bases and J by 8 bases, with 11 bases between the two germline ends. This CDR3 has 13 amino acids. Germline-derived CDR1 and CDR2 are SGDLS and YYNGEE. The whole variable domain, filled in from reference TRBV9 and TRBJ1-1, reads DSGVTQTPKHLITATGQRVTLRCSPRSGDLSVYWYQQSLDQGLQFLIQYYNGEERAKGNILERFSAQQFPDLHSELNLSSLELGDSALYFCASSVAGDSEAFFGQGTRLTVV.

V gene TRBV2 combines with J gene TRBJ1-4, with no clear D. V was shortened by 6 bases and J by 8 bases, with 19 bases between the two germline ends. The V gene's germline CDR1 is SNHLY and CDR2 FYNNEI. The CDR3 is 15 amino acids. The CDR3 is CASRAGGALGEKLFF. The CDR3 DNA sequence: TGTGCCAGCAGGGCAGGAGGCGCGCTTGGAGAAAAACTGTTTTTT.

The chain couples TRBV19 to TRBJ2-1; 10 positions match TRBD2. Losses at the gene ends were 5 bases for V and 0 bases for J; bases not matched to a gene: 7. The CDR3 has 17 amino acids. Germline V gene lookup returns CDR1 LNHDA and CDR2 SQIVND (reference sequence). The CDR3 DNA is TGTGCCAGTAGTCCTCCAAGCGGGAGGGCCTCCTACAATGAGCAGTTCTTC. Amino acid sequence: CASSPPSGRASYNEQFF.

The gene calls are TRBV29-1 and TRBJ1-2, with 10 bases that match TRBD1. V lost 5 bases to trimming and J lost 6 bases; unmatched junction nucleotides: 6. CDR3 length: 13 amino acids. Per the germline V gene, CDR1 is SQVTM and CDR2 is ANQGSEA. CDR3 bases: TGCAGCGTTACCCCCGGGACAGGGGATGGCTACACCTTC. It is translated as CSVTPGTGDGYTF.

This chain uses TRBV10-2 with TRBJ2-7; 8 bases align to TRBD2. J was trimmed by 6 bases and V by 7 bases; bases with no gene match: 8. The CDR3 has 13 residues. The V gene's germline CDR1 is WSHSY and CDR2 SAAADI. The CDR3 loop reads CASTGLVGLEQYF. The CDR3 bases are TGCGCCAGCACGGGACTAGTGGGGCTCGAGCAGTACTTC.

This clone was observed a handful of times. The V call is TRBV28, the J call TRBJ1-6; 11 bases are shared with TRBD1. This CDR3 region has 16 residues. Germline lookup yields CDR1 MDHEN and CDR2 SYDVKM. Trimming removed 6 bases from V and 8 bases from J; junction bases left unmatched: 9. This chain's CDR3 is CASRSPGQGAYSPLHF. As DNA, the CDR3 is TGTGCCAGCAGATCCCCCGGACAGGGGGCGTATTCACCCCTCCACTTT.

This chain joins TRBV6-2 or TRBV6-3 and TRBJ1-5; D is unclear. V lost 2 bases and J 7 bases, leaving 6 bases between the germline ends. The CDR3 is 12 amino acids. The germline gives CDR1 MNHEY, CDR2 SVGEGT. CDR3 DNA sequence: TGTGCCAGCAGTTACCCCGAGCAGCCCCAGCATTTT. This translates into CASSYPEQPQHF.

The rearrangement uses TRBV6-6 and TRBJ2-3, with TRBD2 matching over 11 bases. From germline, CDR1 is MNHNY and CDR2 SVGAGI (reference sequence). After removal of 6 bases from V and 1 base from J, the junction contained 18 bases not matched to a gene. The CDR3 runs 20 residues. The DNA for the CDR3 is TGTGCCAGCAGCAAACGGACTAGCGGGTTACCCCAGCGCGGCACAGATACGCAGTATTTT. Its protein is CASSKRTSGLPQRGTDTQYF.

This clone was picked up a small number of times. This sequence joins TRBV6-1 and TRBJ1-5, with no clear D. Germline-derived CDR1 and CDR2 are MNHNS and SASEGT. This CDR3 comprises 17 residues. Trimming cost V 1 base and J 0 bases, with 13 bases left between them. CDR3 DNA: TGTGCCAGCAGTGAAGTCCCCCCTCCGGGTAGCAATCAGCCCCAGCATTTT. This codes for CASSEVPPPGSNQPQHF.

The V and J genes are TRBV20-1 and TRBJ2-3; D call uncertain. Deletions cut 3 bases from V and 1 base from J, with 8 bases between. The V gene's germline CDR1 is DFQATT and CDR2 SNEGSKA (reference sequence). The CDR3 spans 13 residues. The DNA for the CDR3 is TGCAGTGCTAGTCTTACGGGCACAGATACGCAGTATTTT. It encodes CSASLTGTDTQYF.

This sequence joins TRBV27 and TRBJ1-2; D is perhaps TRBD1 (5 bases). Trimming pared 2 bases from V and 1 base from J, leaving 14 bases between. Germline V gives CDR1 MNHEY, CDR2 SMNVEV (reference sequence). The CDR3 spans 16 residues. CDR3 DNA: TGTGCCAGCAGTTTAATCCCAGGGCCGGGTAACTATGGCTACACCTTC. This translates into CASSLIPGPGNYGYTF.

V and J are TRBV19 and TRBJ1-4; no clear D. From germline, CDR1 is LNHDA and CDR2 SQIVND (reference sequence). V lost 5 bases, J lost 8 bases, and 18 bases lay in between. The CDR3 loop spans 15 amino acids. The CDR3 is CASSPPTPGVEKLFF. The CDR3 nucleotides read TGTGCCAGTAGTCCCCCAACACCCGGGGTCGAAAAACTGTTTTTT.

The chain is built from TRBV12-5 and TRBJ1-2; D perhaps matches TRBD1 (6 bases). The CDR3 has 14 amino acids. V was cut by 7 bases and J by 8 bases, with 20 bases left in between. Germline V gene sequence: CDR1 LGHNT, CDR2 FRNRAP. This CDR3 reads CASVSSGTSYGYTF. CDR3 bases: TGTGCTAGTGTATCCTCCGGGACATCGTACGGCTACACCTTC.

This sequence joins TRBV2 and TRBJ2-7; the match to TRBD2 covers 8 bases. The CDR3 has 13 amino acids. Germline V gene lookup returns CDR1 SNHLY and CDR2 FYNNEI. V was pared by 8 bases and J by 2 bases, with 5 bases of the junction left unmatched. CDR3: CASLGGGPYEQYF. For the CDR3, the DNA is TGTGCCAGCCTCGGGGGGGGCCCCTACGAGCAGTACTTC.